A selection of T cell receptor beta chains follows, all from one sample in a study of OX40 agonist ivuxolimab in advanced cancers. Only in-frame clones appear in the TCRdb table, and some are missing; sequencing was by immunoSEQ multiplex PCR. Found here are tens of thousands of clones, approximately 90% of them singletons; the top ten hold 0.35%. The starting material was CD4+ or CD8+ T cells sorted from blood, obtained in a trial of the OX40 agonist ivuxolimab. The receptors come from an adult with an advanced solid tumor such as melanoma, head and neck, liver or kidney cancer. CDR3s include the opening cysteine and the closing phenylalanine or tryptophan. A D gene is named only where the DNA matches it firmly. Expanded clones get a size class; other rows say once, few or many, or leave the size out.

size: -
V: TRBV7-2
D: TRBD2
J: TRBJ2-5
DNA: TGTGCCAGCAGCTTAGCCGGCGGGGGGGCCCAAGGGGCCCAGTACTTC
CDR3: CASSLAGGGAQGAQYF

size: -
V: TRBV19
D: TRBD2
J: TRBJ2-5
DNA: TGTGCCAGTAGTATTAGTGGGACTAGCGGAGAGACCCAGTACTTC
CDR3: CASSISGTSGETQYF

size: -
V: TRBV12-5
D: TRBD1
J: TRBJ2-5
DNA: TGTGCTAGTGCCCCGGACAGGGATGAGACCCAGTACTTC
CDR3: CASAPDRDETQYF

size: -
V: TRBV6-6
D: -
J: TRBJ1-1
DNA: TGTGCCAGCAGTTACGGCAGGGAGAACACTGAAGCTTTCTTT
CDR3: CASSYGRENTEAFF

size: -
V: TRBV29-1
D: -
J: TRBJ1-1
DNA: TGCAGCGTTGAACCGGGGATGAACACTGAAGCTTTCTTT
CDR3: CSVEPGMNTEAFF

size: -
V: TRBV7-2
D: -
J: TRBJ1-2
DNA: TGTGCCAGCAGCTTATCTGGCTATGGCTACACCTTC
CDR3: CASSLSGYGYTF

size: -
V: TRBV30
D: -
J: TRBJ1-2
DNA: TGTGCCTGGAGTCGTAGAGGATACTATGGCTACACCTTC
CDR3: CAWSRRGYYGYTF

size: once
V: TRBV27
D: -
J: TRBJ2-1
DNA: TGTGCCAGCAGTTTATATAGTGCGGCAAATGAGCAGTTCTTC
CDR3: CASSLYSAANEQFF

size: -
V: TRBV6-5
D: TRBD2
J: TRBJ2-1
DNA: TGTGCCAGCAGTTACGATGCCGGGAGGGGGCAGTTCTTC
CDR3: CASSYDAGRGQFF

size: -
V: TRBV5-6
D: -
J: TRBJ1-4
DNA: TGTGCCAGCAGCAAAGGACAGAGTGCAACTAATGAAAAACTGTTTTTT
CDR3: CASSKGQSATNEKLFF

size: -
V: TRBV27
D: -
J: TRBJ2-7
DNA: TGTGCCAGCAGTTCCCATACAGGAGGTGGCTCCTACGAGCAGTACTTC
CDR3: CASSSHTGGGSYEQYF

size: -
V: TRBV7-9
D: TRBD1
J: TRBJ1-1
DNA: TGTGCCAGCAGCCTTGGGGGGACAGGGTCTGAAGCTTTCTTT
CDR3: CASSLGGTGSEAFF

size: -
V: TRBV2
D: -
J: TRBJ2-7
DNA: TGTGCCAGCAGTGAGTTCGGTGGGCAGTACTTC
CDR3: CASSEFGGQYF

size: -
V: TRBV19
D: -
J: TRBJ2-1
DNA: TGTGCCAGTAGTACGGGGACGCGGCAGTTCTTC
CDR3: CASSTGTRQFF

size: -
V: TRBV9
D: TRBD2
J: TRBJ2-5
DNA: TGTGCCAGCAGCGTCCGGACTAGCGGGGGGCAAAGTCAAGAGACCCAGTACTTC
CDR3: CASSVRTSGGQSQETQYF

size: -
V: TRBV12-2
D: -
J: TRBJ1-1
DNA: TGTGCAAGTCGCCAGACAGTGAACACTGAAGCTTTCTTT
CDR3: CASRQTVNTEAFF

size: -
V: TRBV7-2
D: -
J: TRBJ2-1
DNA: TGTGCCAGCAGCCCCCTAAATCGTCCTGAGCAGTTCTTC
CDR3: CASSPLNRPEQFF

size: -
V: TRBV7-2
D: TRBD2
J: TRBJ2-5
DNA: TGTGCCAGCAGCTCACTAGCGGGGGTTCGAGAGACCCAGTACTTC
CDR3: CASSSLAGVRETQYF

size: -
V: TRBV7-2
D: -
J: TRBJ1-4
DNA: TGTGCCAGCAGCTTAGCTAGCGTAAGGGCATGGAATGAAAAACTGTTTTTT
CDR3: CASSLASVRAWNEKLFF

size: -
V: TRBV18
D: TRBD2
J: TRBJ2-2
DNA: TGTGCCAGCTCATCACTAAAGCCGGGGGGGCCACGAACCGGGGAGCTGTTTTTT
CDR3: CASSSLKPGGPRTGELFF

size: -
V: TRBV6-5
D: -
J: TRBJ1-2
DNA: TGTGCCAGCAGTTACCAGGCCGGGCTCTATGGCTACACCTTC
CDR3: CASSYQAGLYGYTF

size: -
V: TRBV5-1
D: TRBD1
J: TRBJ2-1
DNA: TGCGCCAGCACCATACAACAGGGGAGTCCGGTCAATGAGCAGTTCTTC
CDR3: CASTIQQGSPVNEQFF